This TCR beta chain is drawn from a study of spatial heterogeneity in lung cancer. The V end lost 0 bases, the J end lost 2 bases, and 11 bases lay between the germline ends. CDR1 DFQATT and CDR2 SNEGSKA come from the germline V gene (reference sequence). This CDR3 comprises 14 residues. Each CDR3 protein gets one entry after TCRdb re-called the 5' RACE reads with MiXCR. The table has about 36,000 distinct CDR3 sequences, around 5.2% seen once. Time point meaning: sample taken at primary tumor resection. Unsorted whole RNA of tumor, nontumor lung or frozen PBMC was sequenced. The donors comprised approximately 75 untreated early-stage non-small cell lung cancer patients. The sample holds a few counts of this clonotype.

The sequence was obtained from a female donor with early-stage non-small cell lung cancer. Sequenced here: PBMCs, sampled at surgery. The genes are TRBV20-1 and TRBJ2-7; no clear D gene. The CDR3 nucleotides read TGCAGTGCTAGAGACCCTCAGATGACCTACGAGCAGTACTTC. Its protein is CSARDPQMTYEQYF.